What follows are 8 T cell receptor beta chains derived from one specimen sequenced in a study of blood T cell repertoires in COVID-19. Data came from immunoSEQ multiplex PCR; TCRdb stores just in-frame clones and leaves some out. The sample shows roughly 99,000 clones, less than 90% of them seen only once. The specimen was peripheral blood. These receptors were collected from a human donor in a cohort sampled during active COVID-19.

The count of this clone is one. The rearrangement joins TRBV5-1 to TRBJ1-1; TRBD1 agrees at 7 bases. The CDR3 is 16 residues long. CDR1 is SGHRS and CDR2 is YFSETQ in the germline V gene. V lost 3 bases and J lost 0; bases outside the gene matches: 8. The CDR3 region is CASSSGQSSMNTEAFF. The CDR3 nucleotides are TGCGCCAGCAGCTCGGGACAGTCTTCCATGAACACTGAAGCTTTCTTT.

The V call is TRBV19, the J call TRBJ1-5; TRBD1 matches 10 bases. CDR1 and CDR2 (germline): LNHDA, SQIVND (reference sequence). J gave up 2 bases and V 8 bases, and 6 bases lay outside the gene matches. The length of the CDR3 is 15 residues. The CDR3 bases are TGTGCCAGTCTGGGGGGGACAGGGGGCAATCAGCCCCAGCATTTT. It codes for CASLGGTGGNQPQHF.

The chain joins TRBV14 to TRBJ1-3, with D possibly being TRBD1 (5 bases). This CDR3 has 14 residues. The germline V gene has CDR1 SGHDN and CDR2 FVKESK. V was trimmed by 3 bases and J by 11 bases, leaving 17 bases between them. In nucleotides, the CDR3 is TGTGCCAGCAGCCAGCAACTTACCCAACAGGCCATATATTTT. Translating it yields CASSQQLTQQAIYF. The complete variable domain, with remaining parts taken from reference TRBV14 and TRBJ1-3, reads EAGVTQFPSHSVIEKGQTVTLRCDPISGHDNLYWYRRVMGKEIKFLLHFVKESKQDESGMPNNRFLAERTGGTYSTLKVQPAELEDSGVYFCASSQQLTQQAIYFGEGSWLTVV.

This clone has just a few counts. The gene calls are TRBV6-5 and TRBJ1-2; 9 nucleotides agree with TRBD1. J gave up 6 bases and V 7 bases, and 12 bases lay outside the gene matches. Germline loops: CDR1 MNHEY, CDR2 SVGAGI. This CDR3 contains 15 residues. Here the CDR3 DNA reads TGTGCCAGCACCCCGCTCCGAGGGACAGGGCATGGCTACACCTTC. Translating gives CASTPLRGTGHGYTF.

The rearrangement uses TRBV19 and TRBJ2-3; D is possibly TRBD2 (5 bases). Deletions cut 0 bases from V and 0 bases from J, with 7 bases between. Germline CDR1 and CDR2: LNHDA and SQIVND (reference sequence). This CDR3 is built from 15 residues. The CDR3 spells CASSIEGGSTDTQYF. The CDR3 DNA follows: TGTGCCAGTAGTATAGAAGGCGGGAGCACAGATACGCAGTATTTT.

V usage is TRBV24-1 and J usage is TRBJ2-5; D not certain. Trimming pared 3 bases from V and 2 bases from J, leaving 15 bases between. Germline V lookup: CDR1 KGHDR, CDR2 SFDVKD. The CDR3 contains 16 residues. The CDR3 DNA follows: TGTGCCACCAGTGATCCCGGAAAGCGCGGACAAGAGACCCAGTACTTC. Translation: CATSDPGKRGQETQYF.

This CDR3 reads CASSLSPSGRRTQYF. CDR3 nucleotides: TGTGCCAGCAGTTTATCGCCTAGCGGGAGAAGGACCCAGTACTTC. The chain employs TRBV27 and TRBJ2-5; 10 bases align to TRBD2. Germline lookup yields CDR1 MNHEY and CDR2 SMNVEV (reference sequence). V trimming: 0 bases; J trimming: 7 bases; junction bases outside the gene matches: 5. CDR3 length: 15 residues.

This clone was counted a few times. CDR3 sequence: CASSRRQGFTEAFF. CDR3 sequence (DNA): TGCGCCAGCAGCCGACGACAGGGTTTCACTGAAGCTTTCTTT. The chain combines TRBV4-3 with TRBJ1-1, with 7 bases identical to TRBD1. The CDR3 is 14 amino acids. Trimming at V came to 4 bases and at J to 4 bases, leaving 6 bases not matched to a gene. Germline CDR1 LGHNA, CDR2 YSLEER.